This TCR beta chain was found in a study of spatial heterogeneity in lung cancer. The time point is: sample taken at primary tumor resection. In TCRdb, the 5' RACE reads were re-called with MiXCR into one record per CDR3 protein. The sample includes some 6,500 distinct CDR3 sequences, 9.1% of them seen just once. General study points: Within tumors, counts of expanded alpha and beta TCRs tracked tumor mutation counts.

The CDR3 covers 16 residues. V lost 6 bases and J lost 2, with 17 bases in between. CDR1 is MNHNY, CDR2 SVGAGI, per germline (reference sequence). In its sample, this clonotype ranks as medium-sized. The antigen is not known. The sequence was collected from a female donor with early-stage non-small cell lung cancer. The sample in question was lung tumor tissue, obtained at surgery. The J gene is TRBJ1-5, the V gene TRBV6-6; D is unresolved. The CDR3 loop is CASSQILGKGNQPQHF. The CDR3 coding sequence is TGTGCCAGCAGCCAAATTTTGGGGAAAGGCAATCAGCCCCAGCATTTT.